This TCR beta chain originates from a study of cytomegalovirus exposure and HLA in healthy donors. Study-wide points: Across HLA loci, a later analysis found differing TCR association rates, with DRB1 most and HLA-C fewest. Later analysis indicated greater clonal expansion among HLA-associated TCR beta chains than among equally common other chains. Information on immune exposure was restricted to one variable (CMV serostatus).

Amplification used 60 Vbeta primers and 13 Jbeta primers. TCRdb's copy holds only in-frame clones and misses some; the assay was immunoSEQ multiplex PCR. The sample yields about 140,000 clones, more than 75% seen once. As to this clone: The target antigen is unknown.

Germline CDR1 MDHEN, CDR2 SYDVKM. The V and J ends lost 7 bases and 3 bases, in that order; junction bases with no gene match: 6. The CDR3 consists of 14 residues. The material sequenced was PBMCs. The TCR comes from a woman aged 40 to 49 in good health and CMV-seronegative. The rearrangement links TRBV28 to TRBJ2-7; 10 positions match TRBD1. CDR3 residues: CASTSGTGVYEQYF. The DNA of the CDR3 is TGTGCCAGCACTTCAGGGACAGGGGTCTACGAGCAGTACTTC.